This is a list of T cell receptor beta chains from one sample in a study of CD8 T cells in Susac syndrome. In TCRdb, the immunoSEQ multiplex PCR reads were re-called with MiXCR into one record per CDR3 protein. The table has more than 95,000 distinct CDR3 sequences, around 95% seen once. Sequencing was performed on CD4+ T cells from PBMCs. The receptor source for this set is a human donor in good health. CDR3s include the opening cysteine and the closing phenylalanine or tryptophan. Fields, in order: D gene, clone size, V gene, J gene, CDR3 DNA, CDR3 protein. D genes are given only for firm matches. The listing skips clone size in some rows; elsewhere it reads once, few, many or a size class.

>NA|NA|TRBV5-1|TRBJ1-1
TGCGCCAGCAGCCAGTGGGGGGGATCCATGAACACTGAAGCTTTCTTT
CASSQWGGSMNTEAFF
>NA|once|TRBV18|TRBJ1-6
TGTGCCAGCTCACCCGACAGGAATTCACCCCTCCACTTT
CASSPDRNSPLHF
>TRBD1|NA|TRBV30|TRBJ1-2
TGTGCCTGTACGACAGGGGATACTACCTTC
CACTTGDTTF
>NA|NA|TRBV6-2/TRBV6-3|TRBJ2-7
TGTGCCAGCAGAAACACCCTGGGGATCTCCTACGAGCAGTACTTC
CASRNTLGISYEQYF
>NA|few|TRBV28|TRBJ2-7
TGTGCCAGCAGCAGGCCGGGACGTGGATCCTACGAGCAGTACTTC
CASSRPGRGSYEQYF
>NA|NA|TRBV29-1|TRBJ1-1
TGCAGCGTCCCTCTATGGAACACTGAAGCTTTCTTT
CSVPLWNTEAFF
>TRBD1|NA|TRBV12-3/TRBV12-4|TRBJ1-1
TGTGCCAGCAGTTTTAGAGGGGGCGGGAACACTGAAGCTTTCTTT
CASSFRGGGNTEAFF
>TRBD2|NA|TRBV5-6|TRBJ2-3
TGTGCCAGCAGCTTGGCCGGACTAGCGGGCGGTTATACGCAGTATTTT
CASSLAGLAGGYTQYF
>NA|NA|TRBV10-1|TRBJ1-1
TGCGCCAGCAGTGGGACCCCGGGGACTGAAGCTTTCTTT
CASSGTPGTEAFF
>NA|NA|TRBV7-8|TRBJ1-5
TGTGCCAGCAGCCGGAACGAAGGACAGCCCCAGCATTTT
CASSRNEGQPQHF
>TRBD1|NA|TRBV19|TRBJ1-2
TGTGCCAGTAAGCAGGGGGACTATGGCTACACCTTC
CASKQGDYGYTF
>NA|NA|TRBV20-1|TRBJ1-2
TGCAGTGCTAGAGATCCATCAGGGTTGGGTGGCTACACCTTC
CSARDPSGLGGYTF
>NA|NA|TRBV2|TRBJ1-4
TGTGCCAGCAGTCTGGACAATCTTCCCGTTGAAAAACTGTTTTTT
CASSLDNLPVEKLFF
>TRBD2|NA|TRBV28|TRBJ2-1
TGTGCCAGCACAGCGGGAGTGGACAATGAGCAGTTCTTC
CASTAGVDNEQFF
>TRBD1|NA|TRBV7-9|TRBJ1-5
TGTGCCAGCAGCTTAGATACAGGGGGCAGGAATCAGCCCCAGCATTTT
CASSLDTGGRNQPQHF
>NA|NA|TRBV30|TRBJ1-2
TGTGCCTGGAGTGTACTAGGGACCAACTATGGCTACACCTTC
CAWSVLGTNYGYTF
>NA|NA|TRBV18|TRBJ1-1
TGTGCCAGCTCACAATCTGGCTACACTGAAGCTTTCTTT
CASSQSGYTEAFF
>NA|NA|TRBV13|TRBJ2-1
TGTGCCAGCAGCGCTACAGAGCCCCAGTTCTTC
CASSATEPQFF
>NA|NA|TRBV30|TRBJ1-1
TGTGCCTGGAGTGATCGAAGGAACACTGAAGCTTTCTTT
CAWSDRRNTEAFF
>TRBD2|NA|TRBV29-1|TRBJ2-1
TGCAGCGTCCTAAGACTAGCGGGTAACAATGAGCAGTTCTTC
CSVLRLAGNNEQFF
>TRBD1|NA|TRBV30|TRBJ1-6
TGTGCCTGGAGTAGGGGGACAGCAAATAATTCACCCCTCCACTTT
CAWSRGTANNSPLHF
>TRBD2|NA|TRBV2|TRBJ2-7
TGTGCCAGCAAAAGCGGGAGTCTCTCCTACGAGCAGTACTTC
CASKSGSLSYEQYF
>NA|NA|TRBV5-6|TRBJ2-7
TGTGCCAGCAGCTTAGATTGGGTCTCCTACGAGCAGTACTTC
CASSLDWVSYEQYF
>NA|NA|TRBV15|TRBJ1-1
TGTGCCACCAGCAGGCAGGGAACTGAAGCTTTCTTT
CATSRQGTEAFF
>NA|NA|TRBV5-1|TRBJ2-3
TGCGCCAGCAGCTTGGAGTCCAGGGCCGATGGTACGCAGTATTTT
CASSLESRADGTQYF
>NA|once|TRBV7-9|TRBJ1-1
TGTGCCAGCAGCTTTAGAGAACGACTCACTCGTGAAGCTTTCTTT
CASSFRERLTREAFF
>TRBD1|NA|TRBV14|TRBJ2-3
TGTGCCAGCAGCCCCTCGGGACAGGATATGTGGACAGATACGCAGTATTTT
CASSPSGQDMWTDTQYF
>TRBD1|NA|TRBV29-1|TRBJ1-2
TGCAGCGTTGAAGATGAGGGGGCAGGGGGCTACACCTTC
CSVEDEGAGGYTF
>NA|NA|TRBV29-1|TRBJ1-2
TGCAGCGTTGGGGAGGGTAACTATGGCTACACCTTC
CSVGEGNYGYTF
>TRBD2|NA|TRBV6-6|TRBJ2-7
TGTGCCAGCACCCCACTAGCGGGAGTTTACGAGCAGTACTTC
CASTPLAGVYEQYF
>NA|NA|TRBV6-1|TRBJ2-3
TGTGCCAGCAGATTAAGCGCTACTAGCACAGATACGCAGTATTTT
CASRLSATSTDTQYF
>NA|once|TRBV9|TRBJ1-1
TGTGCCAGCAGCGTAGACCAGTGGACTGAAGCTTTCTTT
CASSVDQWTEAFF
>TRBD2|NA|TRBV5-4|TRBJ2-1
TGTGCCAGCAGCTTGCGGCGGGAGGCGTCCTACAATGAGCAGTTCTTC
CASSLRREASYNEQFF
>TRBD2|NA|TRBV25-1|TRBJ2-5
TGTGCCAGCAGTCATGGACTAGCGGGAGAAGAGACCCAGTACTTC
CASSHGLAGEETQYF
>NA|NA|TRBV2|TRBJ2-4
TGTGCCAGCACCGAACCGGGTGTGGGACGAAAGTACATTCAGTACTTC
CASTEPGVGRKYIQYF
>TRBD2|NA|TRBV6-1|TRBJ2-7
TGTGCCAGCAGTCAAACTAGCGCGATCTCCTACGAGCAGTACTTC
CASSQTSAISYEQYF
>NA|NA|TRBV7-9|TRBJ1-5
TGTGCCAGCAGCTCCTCGTGGGGTGGCGGCCAGCCCCAGCATTTT
CASSSSWGGGQPQHF
>TRBD2|NA|TRBV5-1|TRBJ2-7
TGCGCCAGCAGCTTGGAAACTAGCGGGCCCTACGAGCAGTACTTC
CASSLETSGPYEQYF
>NA|once|TRBV9|TRBJ1-1
TGTGCCAGCAGCTCCCCCCTAGGGTTCGTGGGGACTGAAGCTTTCTTT
CASSSPLGFVGTEAFF
>NA|once|TRBV3-1|TRBJ1-1
TGTGCCAGCAGCCAGAGGGACACCCAACGTCACACTGAAGCTTTCTTT
CASSQRDTQRHTEAFF
>TRBD2|NA|TRBV29-1|TRBJ2-2
TGCAGCGCAACGGGACTAGCGGGAGGGCCGGGGACCGGGGAGCTGTTTTTT
CSATGLAGGPGTGELFF
>NA|once|TRBV5-1|TRBJ2-1
TGCGCCAGCAGCTTGAGGGGGGCACAGGCATTATCCTACAATGAGCAGTTCTTC
CASSLRGAQALSYNEQFF
>NA|NA|TRBV20-1|TRBJ1-2
TGCAGTGCAGCCGGACTAGCGGGAGATGGCTACACCTTC
CSAAGLAGDGYTF
>NA|once|TRBV7-9|TRBJ2-7
TGTGCCACCAGTAGGGGAGCTTCCGACGAGCAGTACTTC
CATSRGASDEQYF
>TRBD2|NA|TRBV7-2|TRBJ2-7
TGTGCCAGCAGCTCCGGGACTAGAAACGAGCAGTACTTC
CASSSGTRNEQYF
>NA|NA|TRBV29-1|TRBJ2-1
TGCAGCGTTGAAGATAACAGGGTGGGTGAGCAGTTCTTC
CSVEDNRVGEQFF
>NA|NA|TRBV30|TRBJ1-2
TGTGCCTGGAAACCTCAACCGTATGGCTACACCTTC
CAWKPQPYGYTF
>TRBD1|NA|TRBV5-1|TRBJ2-5
TGCGCCAGCAGCTCCACCGGGACAGCTAAAGAGACCCAGTACTTC
CASSSTGTAKETQYF
>NA|NA|TRBV3-1|TRBJ1-2
TGTGCCAGCAGCACCCGTTTGACAGGAGAGGGGCCAGGCTACACCTTC
CASSTRLTGEGPGYTF
>TRBD2|NA|TRBV6-1|TRBJ2-5
TGTGCCAGCAGTCTCCACGCCGGGACTAGCGGGTCCCAAGAGACCCAGTACTTC
CASSLHAGTSGSQETQYF
>NA|NA|TRBV5-1|TRBJ1-1
TGCGCCAGCAGCTTGGGTGCGCCGAGGGGGAACACTGAAGCTTTCTTT
CASSLGAPRGNTEAFF
>NA|once|TRBV5-1|TRBJ2-5
TGCGCCAGCAGACGGTTCTCCGGCGGGGAGGAGACCCAGTACTTC
CASRRFSGGEETQYF